A single sample gave rise to the 4 T cell receptor beta chains below, sequenced in a study of T-cell reconstitution after alpha-beta-depleted transplantation in children. The TCRbeta library incorporated unique molecular identifiers. TCRdb re-called the PCR reads with MiXCR, one entry per CDR3 protein. This table has about 98,000 distinct CDR3 sequences, around 22% appearing once. The source material was PBMCs, sampled before TCRalphabeta/CD19-depleted stem cell transplant. Receptor source: a boy younger than 10 with acute lymphoblastic leukemia, due to receive a stem cell transplant.

This clonotype was picked up a small number of times. The chain employs TRBV20-1 and TRBJ2-7; 7 nucleotides line up with TRBD2. The CDR3 runs to 14 residues. V was clipped by 2 bases and J by 2 bases; unmatched bases: 6. Per the germline V gene, CDR1 is DFQATT and CDR2 is SNEGSKA (reference sequence). This CDR3 reads CSARSVLAAYEQYF. Written as DNA, the CDR3 is TGCAGTGCTAGATCAGTCCTAGCGGCCTACGAGCAGTACTTC.

V usage is TRBV28 and J usage is TRBJ2-1; 8 nucleotides align to TRBD2. Germline V gene sequence: CDR1 MDHEN, CDR2 SYDVKM. CDR3 size: 17 residues. V trimming: 2 bases; J trimming: 1 base; junction bases outside the gene matches: 7. The CDR3 DNA reads TGTGCCAGCAGTTTAGGGAAATTAGCGGGGTCCTACAATGAGCAGTTCTTC. Translation: CASSLGKLAGSYNEQFF. The complete variable domain, with remaining parts taken from reference TRBV28 and TRBJ2-1, reads DVKVTQSSRYLVKRTGEKVFLECVQDMDHENMFWYRQDPGLGLRLIYFSYDVKMKEKGDIPEGYSVSREKKERFSLILESASTNQTSMYLCASSLGKLAGSYNEQFFGPGTRLTVL.

The chain joins TRBV3-1 to TRBJ1-5, with D unresolved. The germline gives CDR1 LGHDT, CDR2 YNNKEL (reference sequence). This CDR3 region has 15 residues. Trimming left V 0 bases short and J 5 bases short, with 11 bases between. CDR3 residues: CASSQDGNQDQPQHF. The CDR3 DNA is TGTGCCAGCAGCCAAGATGGGAATCAGGATCAGCCCCAGCATTTT. Full variable domain (outside the CDR3, taken from reference TRBV3-1 and TRBJ1-5): DTAVSQTPKYLVTQMGNDKSIKCEQNLGHDTMYWYKQDSKKFLKIMFSYNNKELIINETVPNRFSPKSPDKAHLNLHINSLELGDSAVYFCASSQDGNQDQPQHFGDGTRLSIL.

V is TRBV6-4 and J is TRBJ2-1; 12 positions agree with TRBD2. The CDR3 consists of 14 residues. Per the germline V gene, CDR1 is MRHNA and CDR2 is SNTAGT. The trim removed 2 bases at V and 7 bases at J, leaving 0 bases unmatched. The CDR3 region has the DNA TGTGCCAGCAGTGACGGACTAGCGGGAAATGAGCAGTTCTTC. Its protein is CASSDGLAGNEQFF.